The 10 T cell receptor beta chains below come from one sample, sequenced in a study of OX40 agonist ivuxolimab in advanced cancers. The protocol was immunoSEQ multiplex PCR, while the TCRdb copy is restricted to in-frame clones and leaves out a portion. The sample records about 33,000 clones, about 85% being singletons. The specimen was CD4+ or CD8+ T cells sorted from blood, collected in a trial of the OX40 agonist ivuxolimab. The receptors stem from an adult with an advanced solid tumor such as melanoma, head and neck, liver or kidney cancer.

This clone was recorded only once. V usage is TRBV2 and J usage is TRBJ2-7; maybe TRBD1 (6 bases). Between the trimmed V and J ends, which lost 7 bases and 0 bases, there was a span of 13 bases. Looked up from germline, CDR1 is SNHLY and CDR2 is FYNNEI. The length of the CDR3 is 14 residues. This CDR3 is CASKKWDTSYEQYF. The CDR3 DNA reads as TGTGCCAGCAAAAAATGGGACACCTCCTACGAGCAGTACTTC.

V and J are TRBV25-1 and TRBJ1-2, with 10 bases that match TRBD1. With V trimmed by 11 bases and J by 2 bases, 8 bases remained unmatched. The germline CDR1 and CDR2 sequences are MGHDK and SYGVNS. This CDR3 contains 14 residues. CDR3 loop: CASLGTGENYGYTF. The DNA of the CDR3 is TGTGCCTCATTGGGGACAGGGGAAAACTATGGCTACACCTTC.

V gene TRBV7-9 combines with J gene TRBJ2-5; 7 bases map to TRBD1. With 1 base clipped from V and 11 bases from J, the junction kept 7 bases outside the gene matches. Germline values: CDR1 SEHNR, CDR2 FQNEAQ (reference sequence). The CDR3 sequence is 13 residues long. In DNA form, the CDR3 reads TGTGCCAGCAGCTTAGTAGCCGGGACAGAGCAGTACTTC. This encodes CASSLVAGTEQYF.

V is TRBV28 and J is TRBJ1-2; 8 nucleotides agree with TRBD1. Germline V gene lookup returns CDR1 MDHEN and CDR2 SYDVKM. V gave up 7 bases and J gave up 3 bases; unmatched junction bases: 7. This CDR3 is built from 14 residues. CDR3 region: CASTPTGVYYGYTF. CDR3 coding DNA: TGTGCCAGCACCCCGACAGGGGTATACTATGGCTACACCTTC.

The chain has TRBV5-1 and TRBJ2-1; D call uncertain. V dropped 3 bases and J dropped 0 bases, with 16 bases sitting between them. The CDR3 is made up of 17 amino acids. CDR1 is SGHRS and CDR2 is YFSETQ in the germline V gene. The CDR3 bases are TGCGCCAGCAGCTCTCAACTAAGTTCGAGCTCCTACAATGAGCAGTTCTTC. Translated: CASSSQLSSSSYNEQFF.

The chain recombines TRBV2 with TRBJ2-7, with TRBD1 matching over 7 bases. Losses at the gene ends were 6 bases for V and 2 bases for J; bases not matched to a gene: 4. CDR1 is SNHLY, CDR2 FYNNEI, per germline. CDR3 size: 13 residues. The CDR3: CASRRDSPYEQYF. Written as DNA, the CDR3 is TGTGCCAGCAGAAGGGACAGTCCCTACGAGCAGTACTTC. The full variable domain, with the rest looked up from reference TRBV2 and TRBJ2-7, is EPEVTQTPSHQVTQMGQEVILRCVPISNHLYFYWYRQILGQKVEFLVSFYNNEISEKSEIFDDQFSVERPDGSNFTLKIRSTKLEDSAMYFCASRRDSPYEQYFGPGTRLTVT.

CDR3 in amino acids: CASSLTRGLGQETQYF. The CDR3, as DNA: TGTGCCAGCAGCTTAACGAGAGGGCTGGGGCAAGAGACCCAGTACTTC. This chain connects TRBV13 to TRBJ2-5, with D possibly TRBD2 on 5 matching bases. The germline V gene has CDR1 PRHDT and CDR2 FYEKMQ (reference sequence). The CDR3 has 16 residues. The V end lost 2 bases, the J end lost 2 bases, and 15 bases lay between the germline ends.

The CDR3 region is CSIGQLNTEAFF. CDR3 bases: TGCAGCATTGGACAGCTGAACACTGAAGCTTTCTTT. The chain carries TRBV29-1 and TRBJ1-1; a possible D gene is TRBD1 (6 bases). Germline lookup yields CDR1 SQVTM and CDR2 ANQGSEA. The CDR3 contains 12 residues. The V end lost 8 bases, the J end lost 0 bases, and 10 bases lay between the germline ends.

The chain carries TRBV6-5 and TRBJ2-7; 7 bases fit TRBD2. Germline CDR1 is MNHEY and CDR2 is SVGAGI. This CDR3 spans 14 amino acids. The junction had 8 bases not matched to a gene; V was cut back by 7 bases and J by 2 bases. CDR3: CASKLARGAYEQYF. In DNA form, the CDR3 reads TGTGCCAGCAAGCTAGCCCGGGGGGCCTACGAGCAGTACTTC.

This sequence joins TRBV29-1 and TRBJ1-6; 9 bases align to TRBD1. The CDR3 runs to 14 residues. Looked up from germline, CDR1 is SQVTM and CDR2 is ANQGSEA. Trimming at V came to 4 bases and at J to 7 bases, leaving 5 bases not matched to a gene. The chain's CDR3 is CSVATGGKNSPLHF. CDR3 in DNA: TGCAGCGTTGCAACAGGGGGCAAAAATTCACCCCTCCACTTT.